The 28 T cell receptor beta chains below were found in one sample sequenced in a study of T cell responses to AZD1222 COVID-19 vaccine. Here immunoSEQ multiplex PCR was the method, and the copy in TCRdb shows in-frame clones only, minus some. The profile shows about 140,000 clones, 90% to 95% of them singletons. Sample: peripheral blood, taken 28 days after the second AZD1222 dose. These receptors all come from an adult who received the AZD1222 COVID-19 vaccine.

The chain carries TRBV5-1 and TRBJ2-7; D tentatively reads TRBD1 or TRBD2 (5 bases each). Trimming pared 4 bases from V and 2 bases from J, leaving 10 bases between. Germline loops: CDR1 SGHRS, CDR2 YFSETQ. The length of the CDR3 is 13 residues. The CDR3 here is CASSRDGPYEQYF. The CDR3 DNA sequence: TGCGCCAGCAGCCGGGACGGCCCCTACGAGCAGTACTTC.

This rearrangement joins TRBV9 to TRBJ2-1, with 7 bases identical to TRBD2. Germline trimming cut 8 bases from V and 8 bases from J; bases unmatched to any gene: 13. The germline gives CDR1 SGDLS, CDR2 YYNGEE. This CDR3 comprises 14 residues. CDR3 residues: CASGPLARGDEQFF. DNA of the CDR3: TGTGCCAGTGGCCCACTAGCTCGGGGGGATGAGCAGTTCTTC.

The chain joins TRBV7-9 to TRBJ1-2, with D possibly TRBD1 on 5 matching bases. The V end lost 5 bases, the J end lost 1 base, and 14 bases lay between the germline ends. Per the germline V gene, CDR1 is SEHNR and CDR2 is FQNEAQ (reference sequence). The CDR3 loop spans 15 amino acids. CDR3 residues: CASSPSGTLNYGYTF. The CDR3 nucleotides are TGTGCCAGCAGCCCGTCAGGGACTCTTAACTATGGCTACACCTTC.

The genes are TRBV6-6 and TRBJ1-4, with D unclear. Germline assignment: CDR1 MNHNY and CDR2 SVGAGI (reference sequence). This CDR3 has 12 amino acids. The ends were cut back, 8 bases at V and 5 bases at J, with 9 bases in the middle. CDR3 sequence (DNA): TGTGCCAGCGGGGTGCGGAATGAAAAACTGTTTTTT. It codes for CASGVRNEKLFF.

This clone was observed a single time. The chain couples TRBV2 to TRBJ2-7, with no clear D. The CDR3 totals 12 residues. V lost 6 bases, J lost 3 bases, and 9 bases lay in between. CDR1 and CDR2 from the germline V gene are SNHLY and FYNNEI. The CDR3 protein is CASRAVDYEQYF. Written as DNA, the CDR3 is TGTGCCAGCAGAGCAGTAGACTACGAGCAGTACTTC.

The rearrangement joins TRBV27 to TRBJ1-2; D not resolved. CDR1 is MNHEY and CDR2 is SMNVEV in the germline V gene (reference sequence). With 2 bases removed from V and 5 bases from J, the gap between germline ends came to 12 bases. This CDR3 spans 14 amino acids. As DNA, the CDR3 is TGTGCCAGCAGTTTAAGCGCCCCGACTTATGGCTACACCTTC. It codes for CASSLSAPTYGYTF.

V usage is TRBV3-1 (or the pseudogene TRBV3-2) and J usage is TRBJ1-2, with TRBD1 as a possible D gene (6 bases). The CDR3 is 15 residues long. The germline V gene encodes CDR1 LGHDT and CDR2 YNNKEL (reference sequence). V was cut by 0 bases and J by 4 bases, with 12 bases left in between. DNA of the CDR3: TGTGCCAGCAGCCAAGAAAACGCAGGGGTCTATGGCTACACCTTC. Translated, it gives CASSQENAGVYGYTF.

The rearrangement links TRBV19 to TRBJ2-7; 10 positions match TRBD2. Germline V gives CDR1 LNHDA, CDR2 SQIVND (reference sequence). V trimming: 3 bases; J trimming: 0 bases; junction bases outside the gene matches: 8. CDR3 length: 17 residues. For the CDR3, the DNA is TGTGCCAGTAGTATGGCTAGCGGGGGTGCGATCTCCTACGAGCAGTACTTC. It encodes CASSMASGGAISYEQYF.

CDR3 region: CASSVTGVETQYF. The CDR3 nucleotides read TGTGCCAGTAGTGTTACAGGGGTGGAGACCCAGTACTTC. The genes are TRBV19 and TRBJ2-5, with 7 bases fitting TRBD1. In germline, CDR1 is LNHDA, CDR2 SQIVND (reference sequence). V was clipped by 5 bases and J by 5 bases; unmatched bases: 5. The CDR3 runs 13 residues.

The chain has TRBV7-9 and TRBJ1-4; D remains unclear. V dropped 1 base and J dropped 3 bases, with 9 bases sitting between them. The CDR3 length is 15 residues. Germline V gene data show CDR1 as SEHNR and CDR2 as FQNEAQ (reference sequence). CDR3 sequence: CASSLDLAPNEKLFF. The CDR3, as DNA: TGTGCCAGCAGCTTAGACTTGGCGCCTAATGAAAAACTGTTTTTT.

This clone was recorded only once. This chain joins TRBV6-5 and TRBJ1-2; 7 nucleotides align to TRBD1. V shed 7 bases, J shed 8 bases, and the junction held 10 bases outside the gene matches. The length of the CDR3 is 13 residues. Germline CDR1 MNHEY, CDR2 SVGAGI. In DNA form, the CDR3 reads TGTGCCAGCAACCCCCGACAGGGCGGGGGCTACACCTTC. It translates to CASNPRQGGGYTF.

For the CDR3, the DNA is TGTGCCTGGACCAGTACAGGGAACACTGAAGCTTTCTTT. Translation: CAWTSTGNTEAFF. The chain has TRBV30 and TRBJ1-1, with D maybe TRBD1 (5 bases). This CDR3 has 13 residues. Trimming took 4 bases from V and 1 from J, leaving 10 bases between them. The germline gives CDR1 GTSNPN, CDR2 SVGIG (reference sequence).

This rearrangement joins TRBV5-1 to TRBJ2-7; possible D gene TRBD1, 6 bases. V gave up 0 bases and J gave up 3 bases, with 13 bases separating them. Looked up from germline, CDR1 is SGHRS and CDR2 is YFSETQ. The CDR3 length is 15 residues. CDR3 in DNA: TGCGCCAGCAGCTTGGCCGAACTAGGGGGCTACGAGCAGTACTTC. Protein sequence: CASSLAELGGYEQYF.

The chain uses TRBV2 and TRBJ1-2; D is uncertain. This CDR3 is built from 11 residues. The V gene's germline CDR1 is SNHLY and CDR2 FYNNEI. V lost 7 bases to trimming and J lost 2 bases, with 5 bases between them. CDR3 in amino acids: CASMANYGYTF. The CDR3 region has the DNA TGTGCCAGCATGGCGAACTATGGCTACACCTTC.

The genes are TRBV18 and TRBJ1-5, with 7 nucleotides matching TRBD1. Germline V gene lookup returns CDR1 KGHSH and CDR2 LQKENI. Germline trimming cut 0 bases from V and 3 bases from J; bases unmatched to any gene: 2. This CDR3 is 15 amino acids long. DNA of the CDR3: TGTGCCAGCTCACCACCCGGGACAGTCAATCAGCCCCAGCATTTT. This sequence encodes CASSPPGTVNQPQHF. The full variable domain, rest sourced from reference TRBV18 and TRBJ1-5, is NAGVMQNPRHLVRRRGQEARLRCSPMKGHSHVYWYRQLPEEGLKFMVYLQKENIIDESGMPKERFSAEFPKEGPSILRIQQVVRGDSAAYFCASSPPGTVNQPQHFGDGTRLSIL.

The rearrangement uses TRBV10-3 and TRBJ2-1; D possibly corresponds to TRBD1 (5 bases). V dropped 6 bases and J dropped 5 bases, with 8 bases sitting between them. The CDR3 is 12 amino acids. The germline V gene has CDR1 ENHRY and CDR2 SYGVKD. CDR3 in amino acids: CAIRKTDNEQFF. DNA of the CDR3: TGTGCCATCAGGAAGACAGACAATGAGCAGTTCTTC.

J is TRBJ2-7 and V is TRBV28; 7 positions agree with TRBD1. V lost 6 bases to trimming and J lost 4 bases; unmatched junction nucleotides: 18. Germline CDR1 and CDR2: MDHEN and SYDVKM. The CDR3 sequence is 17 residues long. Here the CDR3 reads CASSISLPGQSLYEQYF. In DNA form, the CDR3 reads TGTGCCAGCAGCATAAGCTTACCGGGACAGTCACTATACGAGCAGTACTTC.

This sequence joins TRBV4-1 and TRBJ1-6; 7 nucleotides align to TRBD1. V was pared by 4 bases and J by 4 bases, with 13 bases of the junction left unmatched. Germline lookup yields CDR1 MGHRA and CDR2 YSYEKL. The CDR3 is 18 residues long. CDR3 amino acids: CASSPMAGTVPYNSPLHF. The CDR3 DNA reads TGCGCCAGCAGCCCAATGGCCGGGACAGTTCCTTATAATTCACCCCTCCACTTT.

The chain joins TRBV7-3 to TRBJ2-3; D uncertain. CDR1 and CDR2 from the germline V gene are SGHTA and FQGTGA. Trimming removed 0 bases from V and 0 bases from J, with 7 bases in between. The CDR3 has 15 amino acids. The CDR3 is CASSLTRSSTDTQYF. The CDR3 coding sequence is TGTGCCAGCAGCTTAACGCGGTCTAGCACAGATACGCAGTATTTT. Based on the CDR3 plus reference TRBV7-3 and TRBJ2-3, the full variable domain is GAGVSQTPSNKVTEKGKYVELRCDPISGHTALYWYRQSLGQGPEFLIYFQGTGAADDSGLPNDRFFAVRPEGSVSTLKIQRTERGDSAVYLCASSLTRSSTDTQYFGPGTRLTVL.

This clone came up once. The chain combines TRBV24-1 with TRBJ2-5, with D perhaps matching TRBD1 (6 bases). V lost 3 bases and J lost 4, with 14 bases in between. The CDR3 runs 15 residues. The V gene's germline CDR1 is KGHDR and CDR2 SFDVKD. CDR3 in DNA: TGTGCCACCAGTGATGGGGAACAGGGCTTAGAGACCCAGTACTTC. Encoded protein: CATSDGEQGLETQYF.

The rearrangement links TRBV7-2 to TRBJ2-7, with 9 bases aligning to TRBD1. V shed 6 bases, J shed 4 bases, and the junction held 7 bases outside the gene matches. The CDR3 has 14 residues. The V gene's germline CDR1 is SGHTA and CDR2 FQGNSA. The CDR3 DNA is TGTGCCAGCAGGACGACAGGGGGTGGTTACGAGCAGTACTTC. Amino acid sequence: CASRTTGGGYEQYF.

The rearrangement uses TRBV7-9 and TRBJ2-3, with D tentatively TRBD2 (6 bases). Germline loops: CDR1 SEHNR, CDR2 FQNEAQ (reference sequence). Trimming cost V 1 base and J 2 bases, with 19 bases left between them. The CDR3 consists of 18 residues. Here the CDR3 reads CASSLVGREVGLTDTQYF. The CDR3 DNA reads TGTGCCAGCAGCTTAGTAGGGCGGGAAGTTGGACTCACAGATACGCAGTATTTT. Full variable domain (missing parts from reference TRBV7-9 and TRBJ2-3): DTGVSQNPRHKITKRGQNVTFRCDPISEHNRLYWYRQTLGQGPEFLTYFQNEAQLEKSRLLSDRFSAERPKGSFSTLEIQRTEQGDSAMYLCASSLVGREVGLTDTQYFGPGTRLTVL.

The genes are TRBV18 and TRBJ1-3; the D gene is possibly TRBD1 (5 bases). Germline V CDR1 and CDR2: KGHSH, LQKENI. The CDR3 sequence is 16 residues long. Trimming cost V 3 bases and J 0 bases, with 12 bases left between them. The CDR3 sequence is CASSPSTRASGNTIYF. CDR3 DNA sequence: TGTGCCAGCTCACCGTCGACCAGGGCCTCTGGAAACACCATATATTTT.

CDR3 DNA: TGTGCCAGCAGCTATTCCTCGGGAAACACCATATATTTT. Its translation is CASSYSSGNTIYF. The chain recombines TRBV7-2 with TRBJ1-3; D gene unclear. The CDR3 contains 13 residues. Germline V gene sequence: CDR1 SGHTA, CDR2 FQGNSA. The germline V and J ends were trimmed by 4 bases and 4 bases, with 8 bases remaining between them.

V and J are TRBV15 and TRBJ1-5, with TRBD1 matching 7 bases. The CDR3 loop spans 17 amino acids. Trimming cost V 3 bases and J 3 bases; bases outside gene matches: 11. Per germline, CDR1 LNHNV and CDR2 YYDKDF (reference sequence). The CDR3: CATSSKSYRGANQPQHF. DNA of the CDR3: TGTGCCACCAGCAGCAAGAGTTACAGGGGAGCCAATCAGCCCCAGCATTTT.

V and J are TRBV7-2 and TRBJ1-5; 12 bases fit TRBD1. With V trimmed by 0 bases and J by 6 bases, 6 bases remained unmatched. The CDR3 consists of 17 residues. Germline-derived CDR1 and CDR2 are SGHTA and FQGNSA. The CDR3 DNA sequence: TGTGCCAGCAGCTTAGCGGGACAGGGGGCTGGGGGTCAGCCCCAGCATTTT. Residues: CASSLAGQGAGGQPQHF.

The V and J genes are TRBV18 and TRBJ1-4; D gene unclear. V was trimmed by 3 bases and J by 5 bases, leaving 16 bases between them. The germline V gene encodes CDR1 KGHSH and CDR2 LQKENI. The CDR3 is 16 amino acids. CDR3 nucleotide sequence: TGTGCCAGCTCACCTTCAGACCGCTTCCCCAATGAAAAACTGTTTTTT. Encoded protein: CASSPSDRFPNEKLFF.

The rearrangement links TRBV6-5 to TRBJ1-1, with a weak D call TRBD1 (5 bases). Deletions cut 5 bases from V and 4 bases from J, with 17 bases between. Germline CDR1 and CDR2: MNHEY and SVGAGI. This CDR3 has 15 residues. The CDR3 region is CASSRGTVWGTEAFF. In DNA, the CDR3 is TGTGCCAGCAGTCGGGGGACGGTTTGGGGCACTGAAGCTTTCTTT.